These 3 T cell receptor beta chains were sequenced from one sample in a study of T cell repertoires in MIS-A myocarditis. TCRdb's copy holds only in-frame clones and misses some; the assay was immunoSEQ multiplex PCR. The sample consists of 6,600 or so clones, about 78% of them appearing once. The sample taken for sequencing was right inferior lung lobe tissue obtained at autopsy. These receptors originate from a man between 18 and 35 years old with fulminant myocarditis from multisystem inflammatory syndrome in adults (MIS-A) after COVID-19.

This sequence joins TRBV6-5 and TRBJ2-7; D uncertain. The V end was cut by 8 bases, the J end by 5 bases, with 10 bases between. Germline CDR1 is MNHEY and CDR2 is SVGAGI. This CDR3 spans 11 amino acids. This CDR3 is CASSDLHEQYF. CDR3 bases: TGTGCCAGCTCGGATCTTCACGAGCAGTACTTC.

The chain employs TRBV19 and TRBJ1-1; D not certain. V lost 3 bases to trimming and J lost 7 bases, with 12 bases between them. Germline V CDR1 and CDR2: LNHDA, SQIVND (reference sequence). This CDR3 is 13 amino acids long. CDR3 in amino acids: CASSIRSAHEAFF. The CDR3 DNA reads TGTGCCAGTAGTATTCGGTCAGCCCATGAAGCTTTCTTT.

The gene calls are TRBV3-1 (or the pseudogene TRBV3-2) and TRBJ1-5; D is unresolved. The germline V gene has CDR1 LGHDT and CDR2 YNNKEL (reference sequence). CDR3 length: 16 amino acids. V was trimmed by 0 bases and J by 2 bases, leaving 11 bases between them. The CDR3 sequence: CASSQEPPGGNQPQHF. As DNA, the CDR3 is TGTGCCAGCAGCCAAGAGCCCCCCGGGGGCAATCAGCCCCAGCATTTT.